The entry that follows covers one T cell receptor beta chain sequence. Data came from immunoSEQ multiplex PCR; TCRdb stores just in-frame clones and leaves some out. The sample has approximately 13,000 clones; about 61% are singletons. This sample was taken from a study of neoadjuvant anti-PD-1 for oral cavity cancer. Study at large: Nivolumab at 3 mg/kg was mostly given biweekly, three to four doses, pre-surgery.

The time point was: after neoadjuvant nivolumab, at surgical resection. Patients had newly diagnosed, untreated stage II-IVA oral cavity squamous cell carcinoma. Per the germline V gene, CDR1 is SGHRS and CDR2 is YFSETQ. The CDR3 has 14 residues. The V and J ends lost 5 bases and 2 bases, in that order; junction bases with no gene match: 7. Source: PBMCs, taken after nivolumab (anti-PD-1) treatment. The TCR sequence derives from a person between 40 and 85 years old with oral cavity squamous cell carcinoma. The chain recombines TRBV5-1 with TRBJ2-7; the match to TRBD2 covers 7 bases. Here the CDR3 reads CASSLSGIPYEQYF. CDR3 nucleotides: TGCGCCAGCAGTCTGAGCGGGATACCCTACGAGCAGTACTTC. The full variable domain, rest sourced from reference TRBV5-1 and TRBJ2-7, is KAGVTQTPRYLIKTRGQQVTLSCSPISGHRSVSWYQQTPGQGLQFLFEYFSETQRNKGNFPGRFSGRQFSNSRSEMNVSTLELGDSALYLCASSLSGIPYEQYFGPGTRLTVT.